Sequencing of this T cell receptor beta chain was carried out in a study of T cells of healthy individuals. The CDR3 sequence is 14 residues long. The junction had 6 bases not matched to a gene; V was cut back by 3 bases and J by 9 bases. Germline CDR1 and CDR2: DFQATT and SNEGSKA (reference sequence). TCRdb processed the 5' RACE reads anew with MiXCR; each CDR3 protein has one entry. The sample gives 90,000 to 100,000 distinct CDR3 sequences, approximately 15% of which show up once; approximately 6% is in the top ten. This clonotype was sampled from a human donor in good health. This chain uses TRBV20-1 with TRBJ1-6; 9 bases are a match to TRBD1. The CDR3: CSARGDRVTSPLHF. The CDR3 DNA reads TGCAGTGCTAGGGGGGACAGGGTAACTTCACCCCTCCACTTT.